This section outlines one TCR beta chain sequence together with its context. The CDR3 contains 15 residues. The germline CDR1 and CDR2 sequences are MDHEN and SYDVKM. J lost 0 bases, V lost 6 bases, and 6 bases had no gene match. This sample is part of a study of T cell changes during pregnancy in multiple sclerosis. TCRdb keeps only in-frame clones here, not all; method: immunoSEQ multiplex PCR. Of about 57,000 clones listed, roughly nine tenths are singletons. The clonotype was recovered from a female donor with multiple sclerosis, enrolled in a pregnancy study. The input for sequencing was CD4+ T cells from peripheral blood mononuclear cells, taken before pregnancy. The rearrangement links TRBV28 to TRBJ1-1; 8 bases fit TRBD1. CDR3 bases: TGTGCCAGCAGACTCAGGACAGGGATGAACACTGAAGCTTTCTTT. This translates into CASRLRTGMNTEAFF.